The next 23 T cell receptor beta chains were all read from a single sample in a study of T-cell reconstitution after alpha-beta-depleted transplantation in children. TCRbeta library construction was performed incorporating unique molecular identifiers. TCRdb reprocessed the PCR reads with MiXCR, giving one entry per CDR3 protein. The profile shows hundreds of thousands of distinct CDR3 sequences, 13% of them singletons. Source: PBMCs, mostly from graft donor cells, taken 360 days after TCRalphabeta/CD19-depleted stem cell transplant. The origin of the receptors is a male patient between 10 and 17 years old who had a stem cell transplant for acute myeloid leukemia, so the T cells may come from the graft donor.

This chain connects TRBV20-1 to TRBJ2-7; D is possibly TRBD2 (5 bases). There are 15 residues in the CDR3. Germline V gene lookup returns CDR1 DFQATT and CDR2 SNEGSKA (reference sequence). The V gene lost 4 bases and the J gene lost 1 base, with 17 bases spanning the gap. The CDR3 nucleotides read TGCAGTGCTATCGACGGGCGGGTCAGATCCTACGAGCAGTACTTC. As protein: CSAIDGRVRSYEQYF.

In its sample, this clonotype was seen once. The rearrangement links TRBV29-1 to TRBJ1-5; 9 bases match TRBD1. The CDR3 covers 13 residues. J gave up 6 bases and V 6 bases, and 6 bases lay outside the gene matches. CDR1 SQVTM and CDR2 ANQGSEA come from the germline V gene. CDR3 DNA: TGCAGCGTGGAGACAGGGGGAGGTCAGCCCCAGCATTTT. It encodes CSVETGGGQPQHF.

The chain joins TRBV15 to TRBJ2-3; D is uncertain. This CDR3 is built from 14 residues. Germline assignment: CDR1 LNHNV and CDR2 YYDKDF (reference sequence). Trimming took off 1 base at V and 0 bases at J, with 5 bases between the two ends. The CDR3, as DNA: TGTGCCACCAGCAGAGGGCCTAGCACAGATACGCAGTATTTT. It encodes CATSRGPSTDTQYF.

The J gene is TRBJ2-1, the V gene TRBV6-6; D not resolved. V lost 2 bases to trimming and J lost 9 bases, with 8 bases between them. Germline V gene lookup returns CDR1 MNHNY and CDR2 SVGAGI (reference sequence). The CDR3 is 12 amino acids. Here the CDR3 reads CASSYHLGEQFF. The CDR3 nucleotides are TGTGCCAGCAGTTACCACCTTGGTGAGCAGTTCTTC.

The V call is TRBV29-1, the J call TRBJ2-7; 12 positions match TRBD2. Germline CDR1 is SQVTM and CDR2 is ANQGSEA. The CDR3 is made up of 14 amino acids. The V gene end was trimmed by 5 bases and the J gene end by 1 base; junction bases not matched to a gene: 3. CDR3 region: CSVKTSGRSYEQYF. In DNA form, the CDR3 reads TGCAGCGTTAAGACTAGCGGGAGATCCTACGAGCAGTACTTC.

This clonotype was recorded at least ten times. The chain carries TRBV29-1 and TRBJ2-1; 7 positions match TRBD1. J lost 7 bases, V lost 8 bases, and 11 bases had no gene match. This CDR3 region has 13 residues. Germline lookup yields CDR1 SQVTM and CDR2 ANQGSEA. CDR3 loop: CSHSTGSLNEQFF. For the CDR3, the DNA is TGCAGCCACTCGACAGGGAGCCTAAATGAGCAGTTCTTC.

There are a few counts of this clonotype. The chain joins TRBV6-4 to TRBJ2-1; 7 bases map to TRBD2. CDR1 and CDR2 from the germline V gene are MRHNA and SNTAGT. After removal of 4 bases from V and 0 bases from J, the junction contained 12 bases not matched to a gene. The CDR3 totals 18 residues. As DNA, the CDR3 is TGTGCCAGCAGTGTTACGCCTCTGGGCGGGAGCTCCTACAATGAGCAGTTCTTC. Translating gives CASSVTPLGGSSYNEQFF.

The chain carries TRBV5-1 and TRBJ1-1, with no clear D. The V end was cut by 9 bases, the J end by 1 base, with 7 bases between. CDR3 length: 11 amino acids. CDR1 and CDR2 from the germline V gene are SGHRS and YFSETQ. CDR3 region: CATLGNTEAFF. CDR3 nucleotide sequence: TGCGCCACCCTTGGGAACACTGAAGCTTTCTTT.

V gene TRBV5-1 combines with J gene TRBJ2-4, with a weak D call TRBD1 (5 bases). The CDR3 has 18 amino acids. Germline V gene lookup returns CDR1 SGHRS and CDR2 YFSETQ. V was trimmed by 0 bases and J by 6 bases, leaving 22 bases between them. The CDR3: CASSLVSTAGNSLNIQYF. In nucleotides, the CDR3 is TGCGCCAGCAGCTTGGTTTCTACGGCAGGGAATAGCCTAAACATTCAGTACTTC.

The chain couples TRBV20-1 to TRBJ2-3, with 11 positions matching TRBD1. This CDR3 is built from 13 residues. Germline-derived CDR1 and CDR2 are DFQATT and SNEGSKA (reference sequence). DNA for the CDR3: TGCACCGCGGACAGGGGGCCTGTAGATACGCAGTATTTT. It is translated as CTADRGPVDTQYF.

In this sample, this clonotype turned up a few times. The chain couples TRBV10-3 to TRBJ2-5; D possibly corresponds to TRBD1 (6 bases). V shed 2 bases and J shed 4 bases, with 17 bases lying between them. CDR3 length: 16 residues. Germline values: CDR1 ENHRY, CDR2 SYGVKD. CDR3 coding DNA: TGTGCCATCAGTGAGGCGTCAGCGTGGGGGCGAGAGACCCAGTACTTC. Its translation: CAISEASAWGRETQYF.

The J gene is TRBJ2-7, the V gene TRBV4-1; D perhaps matches TRBD2 (5 bases). This CDR3 region has 12 residues. Germline CDR1 reads MGHRA; CDR2 reads YSYEKL. V was trimmed by 8 bases and J by 6 bases, leaving 14 bases between them. The CDR3 DNA follows: TGCGCCAGCGGAGGTTCACGTGTCGAGCAGTACTTC. Translated, it gives CASGGSRVEQYF.

This clonotype appeared many times. The rearrangement uses TRBV20-1 and TRBJ1-2; D not resolved. Germline V gene sequence: CDR1 DFQATT, CDR2 SNEGSKA (reference sequence). This CDR3 contains 11 residues. The V end lost 7 bases, the J end lost 6 bases, and 12 bases lay between the germline ends. This CDR3 reads CSVRRTNGYTF. CDR3 coding DNA: TGCAGTGTCAGACGGACGAATGGCTACACCTTC.

This clonotype was picked up a small number of times. The gene calls are TRBV14 and TRBJ2-7; TRBD2 might be the D (6 bases). The CDR3 spans 19 residues. Trimming stripped 0 bases from V and 0 bases from J, with 21 bases between. Germline V gene data show CDR1 as SGHDN and CDR2 as FVKESK. This CDR3 reads CASSQDLQVGGILSYEQYF. The CDR3 DNA reads TGTGCCAGCAGCCAAGATCTCCAGGTGGGCGGGATACTCTCCTACGAGCAGTACTTC.

The chain employs TRBV4-1 and TRBJ2-3; TRBD2 matches 12 bases. After removal of 0 bases from V and 6 bases from J, the junction contained 10 bases not matched to a gene. The length of the CDR3 is 18 residues. The germline gives CDR1 MGHRA, CDR2 YSYEKL. The CDR3 coding sequence is TGCGCCAGCAGCCAAGATAAGACTAGCGGGAGCAATTTGGATACGCAGTATTTT. Protein sequence: CASSQDKTSGSNLDTQYF.

The CDR3 protein is CATSRGGSLYEQYF. DNA for the CDR3: TGTGCCACCAGCAGAGGGGGCTCCCTCTACGAGCAGTACTTC. The rearrangement links TRBV15 to TRBJ2-7; TRBD1 might be the D (5 bases). Between the trimmed V and J ends, which lost 1 base and 3 bases, there was a span of 10 bases. Per the germline V gene, CDR1 is LNHNV and CDR2 is YYDKDF (reference sequence). The CDR3 has 14 residues.

Ten or more counts support this clonotype. J is TRBJ2-3 and V is TRBV28; tentatively, D is TRBD2 (5 bases). The CDR3 runs 16 residues. Germline V CDR1 and CDR2: MDHEN, SYDVKM. V lost 1 base and J 2 bases, leaving 13 bases between the germline ends. CDR3 nucleotides: TGTGCCAGCAGTTTATTAATCCAGCGGAACACAGATACGCAGTATTTT. Its protein is CASSLLIQRNTDTQYF. Together with reference TRBV28 and TRBJ2-3, the CDR3 gives the full variable domain: DVKVTQSSRYLVKRTGEKVFLECVQDMDHENMFWYRQDPGLGLRLIYFSYDVKMKEKGDIPEGYSVSREKKERFSLILESASTNQTSMYLCASSLLIQRNTDTQYFGPGTRLTVL.

This clonotype was recorded many times. Since a much larger clone is just one base distant, this may be a read error. The V call is TRBV5-1, the J call TRBJ2-6; D is undetermined. V was cut by 2 bases and J by 2 bases, with 5 bases left in between. The CDR3 has 14 amino acids. Germline V gene data show CDR1 as SGHRS and CDR2 as YFSETQ. Written as DNA, the CDR3 is TGCGCCAGCAGCTTTGGCCCTGGGGCCAACGTCCTGACTTTC. It encodes CASSFGPGANVLTF.

V is TRBV6-5 and J is TRBJ2-7, with D perhaps matching TRBD1 (7 bases). With 2 bases removed from V and 6 bases from J, the gap between germline ends came to 11 bases. Germline V gene lookup returns CDR1 MNHEY and CDR2 SVGAGI. This CDR3 contains 13 residues. This CDR3 reads CASSYPQGGEQYF. The CDR3 DNA reads as TGTGCCAGCAGTTACCCGCAGGGGGGCGAGCAGTACTTC.

This clonotype was seen repeatedly, ten times or more. V is TRBV4-3 and J is TRBJ2-1; 7 bases are a match to TRBD1. CDR3 length equals 13 residues. From germline, CDR1 is LGHNA and CDR2 YSLEER. Trimming cost V 5 bases and J 3 bases; bases outside gene matches: 1. CDR3 in DNA: TGCGCCAGCAGCAGGACAGGCTACAATGAGCAGTTCTTC. This translates into CASSRTGYNEQFF.

This clonotype was detected ten times or more. The chain combines TRBV14 with TRBJ2-1; either TRBD1 or TRBD2 may fit D (5 bases each). The CDR3 runs to 15 residues. V lost 0 bases and J 10 bases, leaving 16 bases between the germline ends. Germline assignment: CDR1 SGHDN and CDR2 FVKESK. CDR3 bases: TGTGCCAGCAGCCAAGAGAGGGGCCGTGGGATGGAGCAGTTCTTC. Translating it yields CASSQERGRGMEQFF.

This clonotype was seen only a few times. This chain joins TRBV10-3 and TRBJ2-2; tentatively, D is TRBD2 (5 bases). V was cut by 6 bases and J by 5 bases, with 16 bases left in between. This CDR3 region has 15 residues. Germline CDR1 is ENHRY and CDR2 is SYGVKD. DNA for the CDR3: TGTGCCATCAGGAGGATAAGCGGAAGGACCGGGGAGCTGTTTTTT. Its protein product is CAIRRISGRTGELFF.

This clonotype was detected ten times or more. A read error is likely, as this CDR3 ends without the conserved phenylalanine or tryptophan. The rearrangement joins TRBV28 to TRBJ2-3; 7 bases fit TRBD2. J gave up 3 bases and V 5 bases, and 11 bases lay outside the gene matches. This CDR3 is built from 16 residues. The germline gives CDR1 MDHEN, CDR2 SYDVKM. The CDR3 region is CASSLTRGAGTDTQYS. The CDR3 DNA reads TGTGCCAGCAGTCTCACTAGGGGAGCGGGGACAGATACGCAGTATTCT.